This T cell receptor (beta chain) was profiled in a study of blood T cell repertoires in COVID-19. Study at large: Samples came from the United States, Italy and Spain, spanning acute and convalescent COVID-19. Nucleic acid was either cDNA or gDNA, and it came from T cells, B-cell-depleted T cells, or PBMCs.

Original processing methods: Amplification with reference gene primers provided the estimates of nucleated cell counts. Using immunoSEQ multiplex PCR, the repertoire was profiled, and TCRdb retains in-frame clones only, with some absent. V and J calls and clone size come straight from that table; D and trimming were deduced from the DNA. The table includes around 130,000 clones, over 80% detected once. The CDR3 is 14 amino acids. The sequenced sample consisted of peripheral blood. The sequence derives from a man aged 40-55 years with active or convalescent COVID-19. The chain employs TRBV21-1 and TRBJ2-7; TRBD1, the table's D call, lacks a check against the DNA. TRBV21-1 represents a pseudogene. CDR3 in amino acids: CASSNWTGSNEQYF. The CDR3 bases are TGTGCCAGCAGCAATTGGACAGGGAGCAACGAGCAGTACTTC.